What follows are 15 T cell receptor beta chains derived from one specimen sequenced in a study of naive and memory T cell subsets (dated by TCRdb to about 2017). Points the paper makes about the study in general: Naive repertoires, especially CD8, contained a few larger clonotypes, possibly memory cells re-expressing CD45RA.

The library was prepared using UMI-ligation and nested PCR. Sequencing relied on an Illumina MiSeq. To cover both TRBC1 and TRBC2, the beta constant-region primer consisted of an equimolar mix of two oligonucleotides. Four rounds of PCR, combining the SP2 primer with nested alpha and beta constant-region primers, were used to amplify the ligated cDNA. Using fastp at Q25 and MiXCR, TCRdb reprocessed the public reads and kept productive beta chains. Under each unique CDR3 protein, matching rows form one entry showing the most common genes and DNA. This sample gives over 110,000 distinct CDR3 sequences in total; about 20% of them show up just once. Roughly 0.6% of the sample belongs to the ten largest clones. These receptors lack a known antigen. What was sequenced was naive CD8+ T cells from blood. The cell subset or site label here, explained by the study, means: naive T cells, CD45RA high CD27+. These receptors came from a human donor in good health.

V is TRBV5-6 and J is TRBJ2-7; D is possibly TRBD2 (6 bases). Per germline, CDR1 SGHDT and CDR2 YYEEEE. The CDR3 covers 13 residues. With 4 bases removed from V and 1 base from J, the gap between germline ends came to 9 bases. This CDR3 reads CASSGTVSYEQYF. The CDR3 nucleotides read TGTGCCAGCAGCGGGACTGTATCCTACGAGCAGTACTTC.

V is TRBV12-3 or TRBV12-4 and J is TRBJ2-2; the match to TRBD2 covers 7 bases. Trimming removed 6 bases from V and 6 bases from J; junction bases left unmatched: 7. The CDR3 is 14 residues long. DNA for the CDR3: TGTGCCAGCAGCCAGAGCGGGATAGCCGGGGAGCTGTTTTTT. Translated: CASSQSGIAGELFF.

The chain combines TRBV15 with TRBJ2-5; 11 bases map to TRBD1. Germline loops: CDR1 LNHNV, CDR2 YYDKDF (reference sequence). The CDR3 is made up of 16 amino acids. V gave up 3 bases and J gave up 5 bases; unmatched junction bases: 8. CDR3 loop: CATSSIRTGGLETQYF. CDR3 DNA: TGTGCCACCAGCAGCATACGGACAGGGGGCTTGGAGACCCAGTACTTC. The variable domain in full, completed from reference TRBV15 and TRBJ2-5, reads DAMVIQNPRYQVTQFGKPVTLSCSQTLNHNVMYWYQQKSSQAPKLLFHYYDKDFNNEADTPDNFQSRRPNTSFCFLDIRSPGLGDTAMYLCATSSIRTGGLETQYFGPGTRLLVL.

The genes are TRBV7-9 and TRBJ2-3, with TRBD2 as a possible D gene (5 bases). The CDR3 consists of 16 residues. In germline, CDR1 is SEHNR, CDR2 FQNEAQ (reference sequence). V lost 4 bases and J 1 base, leaving 15 bases between the germline ends. The CDR3 protein is CASSSRLVEGTDTQYF. The CDR3 DNA reads TGTGCCAGCAGCTCCCGGCTAGTGGAGGGCACAGATACGCAGTATTTT.

J is TRBJ2-1 and V is TRBV11-3; perhaps D is TRBD1 or TRBD2 (5 bases each). Trimming removed 5 bases from V and 4 bases from J, with 9 bases in between. The germline gives CDR1 SGHNT, CDR2 YENEEA. The CDR3 has 13 residues. The CDR3 sequence: CASSTRGYNEQFF. CDR3 nucleotide sequence: TGTGCCAGCAGCACGAGGGGTTACAATGAGCAGTTCTTC. Full variable domain (outside the CDR3, taken from reference TRBV11-3 and TRBJ2-1): EAGVVQSPRYKIIEKKQPVAFWCNPISGHNTLYWYLQNLGQGPELLIRYENEEAVDDSQLPKDRFSAERLKGVDSTLKIQPAELGDSAVYLCASSTRGYNEQFFGPGTRLTVL.

V is TRBV6-5 and J is TRBJ2-5; no clear D gene. Germline V gene data show CDR1 as MNHEY and CDR2 as SVGAGI. The CDR3 runs to 16 residues. Trimming cost V 4 bases and J 5 bases, with 20 bases left between them. CDR3 in amino acids: CASSFTRAPGQETQYF. CDR3 DNA: TGTGCCAGCAGTTTCACTCGAGCCCCCGGGCAGGAGACCCAGTACTTC.

The V and J genes are TRBV6-6 and TRBJ1-5; D remains unclear. The CDR3 covers 15 residues. Germline values: CDR1 MNHNY, CDR2 SVGAGI (reference sequence). Trimming took off 11 bases at V and 0 bases at J, with 17 bases between the two ends. The CDR3 bases are TGTGCCTCAGGAGTCTGGGGTTATAGCAATCAGCCCCAGCATTTT. The encoded protein is CASGVWGYSNQPQHF.

The gene calls are TRBV4-3 and TRBJ2-1; 7 bases are a match to TRBD1. This CDR3 has 16 amino acids. The junction had 10 bases not matched to a gene; V was cut back by 4 bases and J by 4 bases. Germline CDR1 reads LGHNA; CDR2 reads YSLEER. CDR3 in DNA: TGCGCCAGCAGCCCCCCGGACAGGCCAATTTACAATGAGCAGTTCTTC. This gives the protein CASSPPDRPIYNEQFF.

This clonotype showed up just a few times. CDR3 nucleotides: TGTGCCAGCAGCCAGGGACCGGGAGGTTATAACAATGAGCAGTTCTTC. This encodes CASSQGPGGYNNEQFF. The rearrangement uses TRBV14 and TRBJ2-1; 7 bases align to TRBD2. This CDR3 comprises 16 residues. In germline, CDR1 is SGHDN, CDR2 FVKESK. Trimming took 3 bases from V and 5 from J; bases not matched to a gene: 10.

The J gene is TRBJ1-1, the V gene TRBV28; the D gene is possibly TRBD1 (5 bases). There are 14 residues in the CDR3. Trimming took off 6 bases at V and 4 bases at J, with 15 bases between the two ends. Germline V lookup: CDR1 MDHEN, CDR2 SYDVKM. This CDR3 is CASSPRQMATEAFF. The CDR3 region has the DNA TGTGCCAGCAGCCCAAGACAGATGGCCACTGAAGCTTTCTTT.

This sequence joins TRBV29-1 and TRBJ2-7; 9 nucleotides agree with TRBD1. The CDR3 runs to 14 residues. Germline V lookup: CDR1 SQVTM, CDR2 ANQGSEA. The V segment lost 7 bases and the J segment 3 bases; nucleotides outside the gene matches: 10. The CDR3 spells CSAEAGQGYYEQYF. The CDR3 DNA is TGCAGCGCGGAGGCGGGACAGGGCTACTACGAGCAGTACTTC.

The genes are TRBV6-6 and TRBJ2-3; 12 bases map to TRBD2. Per the germline V gene, CDR1 is MNHNY and CDR2 is SVGAGI (reference sequence). The CDR3 contains 16 residues. The V and J ends lost 0 bases and 5 bases, in that order; junction bases with no gene match: 3. The CDR3 DNA reads as TGTGCCAGCAGTTACTCGGGACTAGCGGGTAGAGATACGCAGTATTTT. Protein product: CASSYSGLAGRDTQYF.

The sample holds a few counts of this clonotype. The chain combines TRBV5-5 with TRBJ2-7; TRBD2 agrees at 8 bases. In germline, CDR1 is SGHKS, CDR2 YYEKEE (reference sequence). V dropped 2 bases and J dropped 7; count of bases not matched to a gene: 11. There are 15 residues in the CDR3. Written as DNA, the CDR3 is TGTGCCAGCAGCTTATACGGGAGGGCCTCGGATGAGCAGTACTTC. Residues: CASSLYGRASDEQYF.

This clonotype occurred a few times. The rearrangement uses TRBV2 and TRBJ2-1; D is ambiguous. The germline V and J ends were trimmed by 7 bases and 5 bases, with 15 bases remaining between them. Germline lookup yields CDR1 SNHLY and CDR2 FYNNEI. The length of the CDR3 is 14 residues. The CDR3 reads CASIGSMTDNEQFF. CDR3 DNA: TGTGCCAGCATTGGCTCAATGACCGACAATGAGCAGTTCTTC.

This clonotype was recorded a few times. V gene TRBV12-3 or TRBV12-4 combines with J gene TRBJ2-1; D possibly corresponds to TRBD2 (5 bases). There are 13 residues in the CDR3. V lost 1 base and J 8 bases, leaving 9 bases between the germline ends. CDR3 sequence reads: CASSLVIGDEQFF. The DNA of the CDR3 is TGTGCCAGCAGTTTAGTGATCGGGGATGAGCAGTTCTTC.